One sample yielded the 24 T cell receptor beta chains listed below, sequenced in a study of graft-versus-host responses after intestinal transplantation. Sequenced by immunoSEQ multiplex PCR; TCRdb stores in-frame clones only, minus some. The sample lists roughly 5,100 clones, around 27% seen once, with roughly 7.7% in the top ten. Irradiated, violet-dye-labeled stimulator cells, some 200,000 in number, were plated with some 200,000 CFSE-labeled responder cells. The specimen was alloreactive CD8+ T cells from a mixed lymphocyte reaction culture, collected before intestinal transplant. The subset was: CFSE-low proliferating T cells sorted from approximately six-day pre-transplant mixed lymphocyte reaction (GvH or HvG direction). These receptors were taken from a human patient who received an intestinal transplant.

This CDR3 is CASSQGSSGVYEQYF. CDR3 in DNA: TGCGCCAGCAGCCAAGGGAGTTCGGGTGTTTACGAGCAGTACTTC. This chain connects TRBV4-1 to TRBJ2-7; D gene ambiguous. The CDR3 loop spans 15 amino acids. The germline V gene encodes CDR1 MGHRA and CDR2 YSYEKL. V dropped 1 base and J dropped 4 bases, with 14 bases sitting between them.

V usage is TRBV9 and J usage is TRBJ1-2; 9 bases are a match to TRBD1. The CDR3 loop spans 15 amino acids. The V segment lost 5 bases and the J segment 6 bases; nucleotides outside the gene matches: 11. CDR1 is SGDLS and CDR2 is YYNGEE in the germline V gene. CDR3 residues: CASRYRDRALDGYTF. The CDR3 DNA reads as TGTGCCAGCAGGTACCGGGACAGGGCTCTGGATGGCTACACCTTC. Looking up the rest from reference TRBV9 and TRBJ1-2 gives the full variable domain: DSGVTQTPKHLITATGQRVTLRCSPRSGDLSVYWYQQSLDQGLQFLIQYYNGEERAKGNILERFSAQQFPDLHSELNLSSLELGDSALYFCASRYRDRALDGYTFGSGTRLTVV.

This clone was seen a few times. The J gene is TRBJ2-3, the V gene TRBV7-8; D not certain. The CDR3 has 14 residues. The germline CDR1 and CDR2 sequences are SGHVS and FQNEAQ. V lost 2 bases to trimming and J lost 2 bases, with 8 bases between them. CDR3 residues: CASSLSANTDTQYF. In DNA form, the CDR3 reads TGTGCCAGCAGCTTAAGCGCAAACACAGATACGCAGTATTTT.

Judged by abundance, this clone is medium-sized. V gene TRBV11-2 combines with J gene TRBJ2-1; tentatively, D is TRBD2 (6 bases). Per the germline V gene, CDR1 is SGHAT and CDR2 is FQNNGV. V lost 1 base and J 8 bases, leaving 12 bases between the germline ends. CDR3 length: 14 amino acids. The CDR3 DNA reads TGTGCCAGCAGCTTAGGACTAGTTGTCGATGAGCAGTTCTTC. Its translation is CASSLGLVVDEQFF.

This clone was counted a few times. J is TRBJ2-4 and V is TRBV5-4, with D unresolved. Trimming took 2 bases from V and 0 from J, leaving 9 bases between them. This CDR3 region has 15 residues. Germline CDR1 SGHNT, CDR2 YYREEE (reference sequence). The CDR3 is CASSFRTGAKNIQYF. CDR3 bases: TGTGCCAGCAGCTTTAGAACCGGAGCCAAAAACATTCAGTACTTC.

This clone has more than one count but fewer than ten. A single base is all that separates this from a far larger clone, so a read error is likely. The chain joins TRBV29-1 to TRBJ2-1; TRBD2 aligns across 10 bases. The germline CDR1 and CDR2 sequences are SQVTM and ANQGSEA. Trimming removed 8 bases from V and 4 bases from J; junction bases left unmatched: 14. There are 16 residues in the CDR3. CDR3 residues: CSWHGIAGGPYNEQFF. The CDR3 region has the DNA TGCAGCTGGCACGGAATAGCGGGAGGCCCATACAATGAGCAGTTCTTC.

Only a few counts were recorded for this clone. CDR3 residues: CASSRPVASGTYTDTQYF. For the CDR3, the DNA is TGTGCCAGCTCACGGCCGGTCGCTAGCGGGACCTACACAGATACGCAGTATTTT. V gene TRBV18 combines with J gene TRBJ2-3; 9 bases align to TRBD2. V trimming: 4 bases; J trimming: 2 bases; junction bases outside the gene matches: 13. From germline, CDR1 is KGHSH and CDR2 LQKENI. The CDR3 loop spans 18 amino acids.

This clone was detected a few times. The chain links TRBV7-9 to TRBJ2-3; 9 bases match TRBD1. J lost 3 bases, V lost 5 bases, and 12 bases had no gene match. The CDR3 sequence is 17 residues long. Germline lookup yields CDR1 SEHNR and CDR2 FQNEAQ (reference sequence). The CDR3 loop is CASSPGAGTGLTDTQYF. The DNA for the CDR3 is TGTGCCAGCAGCCCGGGAGCCGGGACAGGGCTAACAGATACGCAGTATTTT.

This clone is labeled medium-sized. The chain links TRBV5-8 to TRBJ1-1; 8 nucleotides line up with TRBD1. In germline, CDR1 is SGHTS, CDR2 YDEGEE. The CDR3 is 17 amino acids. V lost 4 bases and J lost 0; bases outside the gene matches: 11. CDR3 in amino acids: CASSQEQGVLLNTEAFF. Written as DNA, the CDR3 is TGTGCCAGCAGCCAGGAACAGGGGGTCTTATTGAACACTGAAGCTTTCTTT. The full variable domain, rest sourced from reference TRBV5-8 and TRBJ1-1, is EAGVTQSPTHLIKTRGQQATLRCSPISGHTSVYWYQQALGLGLQFLLWYDEGEERNRGNFPPRFSGRQFPNYSSELNVNALELEDSALYLCASSQEQGVLLNTEAFFGQGTRLTVV.

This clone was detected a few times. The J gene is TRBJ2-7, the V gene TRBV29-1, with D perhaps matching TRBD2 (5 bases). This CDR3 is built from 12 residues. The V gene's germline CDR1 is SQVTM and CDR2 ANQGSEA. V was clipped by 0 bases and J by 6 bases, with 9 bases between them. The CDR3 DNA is TGCAGCGTTGAAGATCTGCGGGCCGAGCAGTACTTC. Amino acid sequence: CSVEDLRAEQYF.

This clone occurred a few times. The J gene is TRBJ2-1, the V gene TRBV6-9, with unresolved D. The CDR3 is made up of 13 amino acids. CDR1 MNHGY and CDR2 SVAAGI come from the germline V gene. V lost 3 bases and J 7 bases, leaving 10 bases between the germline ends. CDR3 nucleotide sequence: TGTGCCAGCAGTTACAGCAGCCTAAATGAGCAGTTCTTC. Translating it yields CASSYSSLNEQFF.

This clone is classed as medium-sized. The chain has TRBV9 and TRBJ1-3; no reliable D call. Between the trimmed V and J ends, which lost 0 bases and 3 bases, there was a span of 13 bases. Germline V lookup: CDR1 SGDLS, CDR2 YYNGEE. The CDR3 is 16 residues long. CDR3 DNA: TGTGCCAGCAGCGTAGATGGCGATCCCTTTGGAAACACCATATATTTT. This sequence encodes CASSVDGDPFGNTIYF.

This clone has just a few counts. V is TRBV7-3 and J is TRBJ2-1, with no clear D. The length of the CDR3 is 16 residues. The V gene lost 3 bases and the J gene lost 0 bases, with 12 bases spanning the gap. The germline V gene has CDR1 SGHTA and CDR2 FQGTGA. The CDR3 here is CASSFPTWDSYNEQFF. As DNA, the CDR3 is TGTGCCAGCAGCTTCCCGACGTGGGACTCCTACAATGAGCAGTTCTTC.

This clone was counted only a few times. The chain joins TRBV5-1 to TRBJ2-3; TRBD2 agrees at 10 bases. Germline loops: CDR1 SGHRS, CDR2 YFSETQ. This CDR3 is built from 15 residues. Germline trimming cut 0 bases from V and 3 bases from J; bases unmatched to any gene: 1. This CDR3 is CASSLVAGGTDTQYF. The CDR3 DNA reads TGCGCCAGCAGCTTGGTAGCGGGAGGAACAGATACGCAGTATTTT.

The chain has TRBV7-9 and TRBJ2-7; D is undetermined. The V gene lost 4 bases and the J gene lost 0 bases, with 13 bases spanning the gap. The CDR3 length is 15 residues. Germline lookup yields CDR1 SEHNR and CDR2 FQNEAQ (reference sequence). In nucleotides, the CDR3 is TGTGCCAGCAGCTCCGAGGCAGAGAGCTCCTACGAGCAGTACTTC. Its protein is CASSSEAESSYEQYF.

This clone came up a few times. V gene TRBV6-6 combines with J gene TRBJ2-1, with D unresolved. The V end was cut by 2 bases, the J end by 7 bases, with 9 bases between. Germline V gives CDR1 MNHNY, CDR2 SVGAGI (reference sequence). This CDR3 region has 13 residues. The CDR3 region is CASSYSSLNEQFF. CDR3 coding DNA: TGTGCCAGCAGTTACAGCAGCCTAAATGAGCAGTTCTTC.

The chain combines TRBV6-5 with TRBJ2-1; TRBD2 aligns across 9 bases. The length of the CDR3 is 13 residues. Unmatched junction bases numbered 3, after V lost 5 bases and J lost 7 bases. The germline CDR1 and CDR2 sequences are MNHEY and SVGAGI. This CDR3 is CASSLGLANEQFF. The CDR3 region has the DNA TGTGCCAGCAGTCTCGGACTAGCGAATGAGCAGTTCTTC.

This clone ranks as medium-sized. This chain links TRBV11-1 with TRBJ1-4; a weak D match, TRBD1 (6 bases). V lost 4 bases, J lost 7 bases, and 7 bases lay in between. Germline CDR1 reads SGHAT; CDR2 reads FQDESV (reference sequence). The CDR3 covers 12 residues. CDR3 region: CASSSDSEKLFF. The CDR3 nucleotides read TGTGCCAGCAGCTCGGACAGTGAAAAACTGTTTTTT.

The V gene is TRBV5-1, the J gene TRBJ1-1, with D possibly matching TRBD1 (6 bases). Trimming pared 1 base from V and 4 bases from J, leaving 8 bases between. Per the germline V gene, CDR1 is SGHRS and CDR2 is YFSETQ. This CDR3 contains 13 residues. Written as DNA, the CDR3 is TGCGCCAGCAGCTTGACAGGGATCACTGAAGCTTTCTTT. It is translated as CASSLTGITEAFF.

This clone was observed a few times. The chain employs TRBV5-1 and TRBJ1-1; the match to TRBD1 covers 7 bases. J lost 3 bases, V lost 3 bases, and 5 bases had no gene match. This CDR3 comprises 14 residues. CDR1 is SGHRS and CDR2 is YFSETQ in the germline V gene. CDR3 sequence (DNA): TGCGCCAGCAGCTCCTTGACAGGGTACACTGAAGCTTTCTTT. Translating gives CASSSLTGYTEAFF.

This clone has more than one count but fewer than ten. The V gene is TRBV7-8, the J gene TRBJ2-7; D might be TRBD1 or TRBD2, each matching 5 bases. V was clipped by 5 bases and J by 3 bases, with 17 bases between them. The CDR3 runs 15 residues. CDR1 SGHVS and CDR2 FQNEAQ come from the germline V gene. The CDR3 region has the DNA TGTGCCAGCAGCGACGGGGCAGGTCTAAACTACGAGCAGTACTTC. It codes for CASSDGAGLNYEQYF. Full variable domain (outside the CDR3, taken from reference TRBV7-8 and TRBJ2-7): GAGVSQSPRYKVAKRGQDVALRCDPISGHVSLFWYQQALGQGPEFLTYFQNEAQLDKSGLPSDRFFAERPEGSVSTLKIQRTQQEDSAVYLCASSDGAGLNYEQYFGPGTRLTVT.

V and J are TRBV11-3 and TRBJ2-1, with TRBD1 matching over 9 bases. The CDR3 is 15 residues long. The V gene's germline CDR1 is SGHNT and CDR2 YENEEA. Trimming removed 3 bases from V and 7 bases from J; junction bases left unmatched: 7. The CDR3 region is CASSLGTGTGNEQFF. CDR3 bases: TGTGCCAGCAGCTTGGGGACAGGGACGGGGAATGAGCAGTTCTTC.

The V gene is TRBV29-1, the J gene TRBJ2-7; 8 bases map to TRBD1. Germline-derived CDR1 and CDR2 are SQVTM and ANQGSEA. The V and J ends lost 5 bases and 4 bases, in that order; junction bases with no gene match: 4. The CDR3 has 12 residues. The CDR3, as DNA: TGCAGCGTTACCAGGGGGCTATACGAGCAGTACTTC. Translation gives CSVTRGLYEQYF.

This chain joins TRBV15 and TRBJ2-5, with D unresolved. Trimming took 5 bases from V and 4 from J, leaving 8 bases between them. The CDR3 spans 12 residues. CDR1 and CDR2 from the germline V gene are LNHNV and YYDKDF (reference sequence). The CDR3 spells CATSLSGETQYF. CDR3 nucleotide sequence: TGTGCCACCAGCTTATCGGGAGAGACCCAGTACTTC.